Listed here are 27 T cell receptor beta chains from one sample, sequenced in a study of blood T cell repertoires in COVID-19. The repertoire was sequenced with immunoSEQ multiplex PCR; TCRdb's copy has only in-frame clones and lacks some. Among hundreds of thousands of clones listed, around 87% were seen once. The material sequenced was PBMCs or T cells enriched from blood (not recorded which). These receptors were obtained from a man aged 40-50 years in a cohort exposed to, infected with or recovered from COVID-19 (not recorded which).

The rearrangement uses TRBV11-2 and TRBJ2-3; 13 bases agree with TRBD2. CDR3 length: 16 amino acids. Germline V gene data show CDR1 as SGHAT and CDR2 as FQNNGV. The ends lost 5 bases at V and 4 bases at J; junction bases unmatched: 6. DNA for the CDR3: TGTGCCAGCAGCCCGGGACTAGCGGGATCAGCAGATACGCAGTATTTT. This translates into CASSPGLAGSADTQYF.

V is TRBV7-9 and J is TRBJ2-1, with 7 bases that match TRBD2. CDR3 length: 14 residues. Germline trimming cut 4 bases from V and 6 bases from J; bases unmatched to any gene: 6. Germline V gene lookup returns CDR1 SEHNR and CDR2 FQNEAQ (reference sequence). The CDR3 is CASSWSGGSNEQFF. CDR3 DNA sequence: TGTGCCAGCAGCTGGTCTGGCGGGAGCAATGAGCAGTTCTTC.

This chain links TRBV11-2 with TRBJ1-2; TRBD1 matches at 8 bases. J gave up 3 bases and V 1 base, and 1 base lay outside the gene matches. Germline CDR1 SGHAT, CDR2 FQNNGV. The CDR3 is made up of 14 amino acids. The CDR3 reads CASSLAGGHYGYTF. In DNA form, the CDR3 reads TGTGCCAGCAGCTTAGCAGGGGGCCACTATGGCTACACCTTC.

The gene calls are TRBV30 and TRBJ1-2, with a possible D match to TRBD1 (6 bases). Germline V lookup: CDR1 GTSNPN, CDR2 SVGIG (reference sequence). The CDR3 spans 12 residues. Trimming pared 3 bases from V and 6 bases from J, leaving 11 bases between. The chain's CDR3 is CAWSRDKDGYTF. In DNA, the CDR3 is TGTGCCTGGAGCCGGGACAAGGATGGCTACACCTTC.

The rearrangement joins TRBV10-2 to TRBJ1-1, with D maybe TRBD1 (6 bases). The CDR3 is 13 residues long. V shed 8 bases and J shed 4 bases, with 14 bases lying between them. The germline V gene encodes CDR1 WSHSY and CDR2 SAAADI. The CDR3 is CASRRTDFTEAFF. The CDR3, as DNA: TGCGCCAGCCGTCGGACAGACTTCACTGAAGCTTTCTTT.

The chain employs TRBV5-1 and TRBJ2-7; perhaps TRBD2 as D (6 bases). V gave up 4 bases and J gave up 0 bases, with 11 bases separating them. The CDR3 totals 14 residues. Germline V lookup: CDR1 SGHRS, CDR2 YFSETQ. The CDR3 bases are TGCGCCAGCAGCCAACTTAGCGGCTCCTACGAGCAGTACTTC. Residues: CASSQLSGSYEQYF.

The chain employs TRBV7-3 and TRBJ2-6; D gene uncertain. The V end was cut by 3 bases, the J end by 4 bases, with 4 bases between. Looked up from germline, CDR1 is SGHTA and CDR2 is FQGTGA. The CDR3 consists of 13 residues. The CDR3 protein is CASSFVGANVLTF. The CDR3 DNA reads TGTGCCAGCAGCTTCGTGGGGGCCAACGTCCTGACTTTC.

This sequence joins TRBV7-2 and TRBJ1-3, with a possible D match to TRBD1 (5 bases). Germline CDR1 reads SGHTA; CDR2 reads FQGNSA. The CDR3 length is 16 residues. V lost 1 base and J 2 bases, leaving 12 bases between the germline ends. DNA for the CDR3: TGTGCCAGCAGCTTAGGGGTTCCGGGGGCTGGAAACACCATATATTTT. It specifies CASSLGVPGAGNTIYF.

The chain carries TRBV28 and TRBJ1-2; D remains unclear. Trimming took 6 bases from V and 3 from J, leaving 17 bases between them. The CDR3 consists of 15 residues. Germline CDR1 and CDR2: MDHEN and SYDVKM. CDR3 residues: CASSPGLATYYGYTF. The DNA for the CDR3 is TGTGCCAGCAGCCCTGGCTTGGCAACGTACTATGGCTACACCTTC.

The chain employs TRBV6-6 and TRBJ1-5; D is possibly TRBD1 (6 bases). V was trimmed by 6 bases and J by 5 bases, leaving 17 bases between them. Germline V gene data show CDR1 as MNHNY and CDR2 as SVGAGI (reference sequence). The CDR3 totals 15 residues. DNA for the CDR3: TGTGCCAGCAGCGGGACACCTCCAGGCGATCAGCCCCAGCATTTT. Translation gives CASSGTPPGDQPQHF.

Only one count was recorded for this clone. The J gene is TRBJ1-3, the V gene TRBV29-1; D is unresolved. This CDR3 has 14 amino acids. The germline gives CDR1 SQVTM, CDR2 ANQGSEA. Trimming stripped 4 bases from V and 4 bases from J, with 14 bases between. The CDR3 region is CSVGLTSSGNTIYF. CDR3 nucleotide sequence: TGCAGCGTTGGCCTAACTTCGTCCGGAAACACCATATATTTT. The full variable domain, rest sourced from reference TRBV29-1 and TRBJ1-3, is SAVISQKPSRDICQRGTSLTIQCQVDSQVTMMFWYRQQPGQSLTLIATANQGSEATYESGFVIDKFPISRPNLTFSTLTVSNMSPEDSSIYLCSVGLTSSGNTIYFGEGSWLTVV.

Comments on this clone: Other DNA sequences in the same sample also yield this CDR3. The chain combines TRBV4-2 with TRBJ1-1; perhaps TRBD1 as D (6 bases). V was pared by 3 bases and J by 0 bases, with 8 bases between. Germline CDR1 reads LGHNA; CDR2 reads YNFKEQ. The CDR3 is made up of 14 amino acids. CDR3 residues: CASSQDRVNTEAFF. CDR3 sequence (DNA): TGTGCCAGCAGCCAGGACAGAGTGAACACTGAAGCTTTCTTT.

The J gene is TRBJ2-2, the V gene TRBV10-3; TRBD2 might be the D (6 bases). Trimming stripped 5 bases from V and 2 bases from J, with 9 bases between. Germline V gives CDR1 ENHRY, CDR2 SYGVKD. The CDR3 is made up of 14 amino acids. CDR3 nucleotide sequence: TGTGCCATCAGTCCCGGGACTAACACCGGGGAGCTGTTTTTT. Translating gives CAISPGTNTGELFF.

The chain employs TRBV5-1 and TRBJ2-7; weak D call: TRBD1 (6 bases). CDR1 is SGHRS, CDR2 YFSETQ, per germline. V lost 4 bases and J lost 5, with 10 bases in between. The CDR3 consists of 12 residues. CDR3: CASSLQGHEQYF. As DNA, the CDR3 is TGCGCCAGCAGCCTACAGGGCCACGAGCAGTACTTC.

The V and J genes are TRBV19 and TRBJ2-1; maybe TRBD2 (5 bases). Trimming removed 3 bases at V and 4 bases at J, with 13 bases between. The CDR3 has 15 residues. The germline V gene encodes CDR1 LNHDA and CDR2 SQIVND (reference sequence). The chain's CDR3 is CASSIMSGSYNEQFF. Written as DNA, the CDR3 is TGTGCCAGTAGTATCATGTCGGGGAGTTACAATGAGCAGTTCTTC.

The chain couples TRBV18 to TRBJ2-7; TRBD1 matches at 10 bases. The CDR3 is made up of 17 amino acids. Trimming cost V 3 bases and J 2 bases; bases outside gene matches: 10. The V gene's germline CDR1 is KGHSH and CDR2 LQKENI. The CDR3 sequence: CASSPQPKTGGPYEQYF. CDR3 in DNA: TGTGCCAGCTCACCTCAACCAAAGACAGGGGGCCCCTACGAGCAGTACTTC.

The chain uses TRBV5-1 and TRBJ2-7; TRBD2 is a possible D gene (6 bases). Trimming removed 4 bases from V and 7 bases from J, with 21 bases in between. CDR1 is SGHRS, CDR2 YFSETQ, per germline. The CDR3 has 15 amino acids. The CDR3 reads CASSGRLDGSGEQYF. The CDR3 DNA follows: TGCGCCAGCAGCGGGCGTCTCGACGGGAGCGGGGAGCAGTACTTC.

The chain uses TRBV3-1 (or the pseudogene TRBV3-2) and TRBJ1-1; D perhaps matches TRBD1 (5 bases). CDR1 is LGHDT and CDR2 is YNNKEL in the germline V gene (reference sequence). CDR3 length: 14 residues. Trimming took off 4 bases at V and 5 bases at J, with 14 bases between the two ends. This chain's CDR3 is CASSLRAWRTEAFF. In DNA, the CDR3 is TGTGCCAGCAGCCTCAGGGCGTGGCGGACTGAAGCTTTCTTT.

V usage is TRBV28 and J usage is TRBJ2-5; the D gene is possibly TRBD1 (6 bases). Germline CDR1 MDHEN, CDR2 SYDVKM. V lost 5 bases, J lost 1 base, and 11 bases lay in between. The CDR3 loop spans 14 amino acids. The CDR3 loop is CASSPSQGQETQYF. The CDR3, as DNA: TGTGCCAGCAGTCCGTCACAGGGCCAAGAGACCCAGTACTTC.

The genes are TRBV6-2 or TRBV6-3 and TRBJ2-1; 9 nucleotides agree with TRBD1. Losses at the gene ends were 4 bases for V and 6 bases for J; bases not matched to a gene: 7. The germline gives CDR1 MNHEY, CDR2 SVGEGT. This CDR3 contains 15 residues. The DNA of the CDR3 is TGTGCCAGCAGTTGGTGGGACAGGGACTTCAATGAGCAGTTCTTC. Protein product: CASSWWDRDFNEQFF.

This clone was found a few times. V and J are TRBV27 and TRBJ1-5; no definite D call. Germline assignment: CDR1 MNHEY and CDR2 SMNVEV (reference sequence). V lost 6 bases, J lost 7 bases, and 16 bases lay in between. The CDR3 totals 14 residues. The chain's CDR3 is CASSRGGSGQPQHF. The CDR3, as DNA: TGTGCCAGCAGCCGCGGCGGGTCCGGCCAGCCCCAGCATTTT.

CDR3 loop: CASTRGPNEKLFF. CDR3 sequence (DNA): TGTGCCAGCACTAGGGGCCCTAATGAAAAACTGTTTTTT. The chain has TRBV6-5 and TRBJ1-4, with D maybe TRBD1 (5 bases). The CDR3 has 13 residues. CDR1 is MNHEY, CDR2 SVGAGI, per germline. The V gene lost 7 bases and the J gene lost 3 bases, with 9 bases spanning the gap.

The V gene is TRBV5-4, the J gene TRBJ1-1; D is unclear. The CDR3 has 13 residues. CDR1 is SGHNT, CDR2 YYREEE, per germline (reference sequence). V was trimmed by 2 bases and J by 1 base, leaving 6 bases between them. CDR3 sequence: CASSFSQNTEAFF. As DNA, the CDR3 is TGTGCCAGCAGCTTTTCACAGAACACTGAAGCTTTCTTT.

Written as DNA, the CDR3 is TGTGCCAGCAGCGCCGCTCAGGGAAGCTACGAGCAGTACTTC. Residues: CASSAAQGSYEQYF. This chain links TRBV11-2 with TRBJ2-7; tentative D call: TRBD1 (5 bases). The CDR3 covers 14 residues. V dropped 5 bases and J dropped 3 bases, with 14 bases sitting between them. Germline CDR1 and CDR2: SGHAT and FQNNGV.

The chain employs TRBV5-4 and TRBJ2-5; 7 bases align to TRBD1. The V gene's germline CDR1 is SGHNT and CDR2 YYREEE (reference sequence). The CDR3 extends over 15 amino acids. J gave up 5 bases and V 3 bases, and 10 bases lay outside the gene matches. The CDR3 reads CASSYYRGGGETQYF. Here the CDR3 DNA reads TGTGCCAGCAGCTACTACAGGGGTGGCGGGGAGACCCAGTACTTC.

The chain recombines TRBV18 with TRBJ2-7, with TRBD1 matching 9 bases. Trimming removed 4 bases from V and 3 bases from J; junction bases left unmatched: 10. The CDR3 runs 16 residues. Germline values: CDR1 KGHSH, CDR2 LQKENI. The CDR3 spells CASSLGGQGPLYEQYF. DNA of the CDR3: TGTGCCAGCTCACTCGGGGGACAGGGTCCCCTCTACGAGCAGTACTTC.

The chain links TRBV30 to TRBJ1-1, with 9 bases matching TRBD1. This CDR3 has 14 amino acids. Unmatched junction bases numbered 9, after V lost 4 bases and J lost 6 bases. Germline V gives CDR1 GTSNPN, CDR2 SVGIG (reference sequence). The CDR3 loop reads CAWMQQGAGAEAFF. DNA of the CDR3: TGTGCCTGGATGCAACAGGGGGCGGGGGCTGAAGCTTTCTTT.